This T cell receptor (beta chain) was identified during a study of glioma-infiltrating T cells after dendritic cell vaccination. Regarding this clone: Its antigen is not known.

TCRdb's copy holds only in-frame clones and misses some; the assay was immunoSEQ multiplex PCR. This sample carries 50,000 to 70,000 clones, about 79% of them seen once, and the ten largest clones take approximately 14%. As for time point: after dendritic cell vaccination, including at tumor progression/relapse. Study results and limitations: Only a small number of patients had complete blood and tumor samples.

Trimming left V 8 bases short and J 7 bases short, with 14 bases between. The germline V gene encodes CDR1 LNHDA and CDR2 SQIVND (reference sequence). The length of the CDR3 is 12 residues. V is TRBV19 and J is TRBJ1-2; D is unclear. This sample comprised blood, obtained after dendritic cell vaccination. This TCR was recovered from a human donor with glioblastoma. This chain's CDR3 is CASAPGVGGYTF. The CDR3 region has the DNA TGTGCCAGTGCCCCCGGAGTGGGTGGCTACACCTTC.